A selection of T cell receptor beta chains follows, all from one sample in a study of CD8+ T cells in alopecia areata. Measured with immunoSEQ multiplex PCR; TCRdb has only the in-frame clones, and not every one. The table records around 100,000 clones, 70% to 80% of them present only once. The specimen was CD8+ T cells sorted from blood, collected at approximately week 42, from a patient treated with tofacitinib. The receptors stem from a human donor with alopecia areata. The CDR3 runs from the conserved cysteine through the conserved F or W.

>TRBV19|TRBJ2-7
CASSIAIGAYEQYF
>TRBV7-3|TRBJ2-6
CASSLSTGANVLTF
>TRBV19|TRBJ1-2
CASSPGTVYGYTF
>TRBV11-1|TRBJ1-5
CASSLGRGSNQPQHF
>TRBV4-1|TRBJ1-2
CASSQVTALGGYTF
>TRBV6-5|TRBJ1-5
CASRAGHNQPQHF
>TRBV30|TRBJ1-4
CASQGSEKLFF
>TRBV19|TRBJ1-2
CASRGQGADYGYTF
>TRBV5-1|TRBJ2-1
CASSLEGQVYQFF
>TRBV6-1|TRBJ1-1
CASSELNWDLNTEAFF
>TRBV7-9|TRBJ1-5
CASSAGTDDGQPQHF
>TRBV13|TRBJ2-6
CASSLSGANVLTF
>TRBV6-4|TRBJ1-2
CASSYLNPGQENYGYTF
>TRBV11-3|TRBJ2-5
CASSLASGAVQETQYF
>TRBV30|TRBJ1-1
CAWETGPEAFF
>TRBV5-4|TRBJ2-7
CASSPEGLAGPYEQYF
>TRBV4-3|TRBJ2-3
CASSQDGAGGTDTQYF
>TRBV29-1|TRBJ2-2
CSVEDWGREGIANTGELFF
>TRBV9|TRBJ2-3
CASSPRWDFSTDTQYF
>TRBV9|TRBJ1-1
CASNGGGTTEAFF
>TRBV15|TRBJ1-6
CATSLGQPQSSYNSPLHF
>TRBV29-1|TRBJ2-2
CSVVGSNTGELFF
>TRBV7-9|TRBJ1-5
CASSLGDSNQPQHF
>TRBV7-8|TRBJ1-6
CASRPRGYNSPLHF
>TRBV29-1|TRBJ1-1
CSAAGVRATEAFF
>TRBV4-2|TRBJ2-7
CASSPGTGVHEQYF
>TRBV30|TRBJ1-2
CAWMSGAQNYGYTF
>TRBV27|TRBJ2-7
CASSLLTGESSYEQYF
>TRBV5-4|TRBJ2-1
CASSFGGGNEQFF
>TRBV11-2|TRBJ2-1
CASSGGTGDNEQFF
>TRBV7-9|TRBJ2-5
CASSLVMETQYF
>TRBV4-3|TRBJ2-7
CASSQGQGDYEQYF
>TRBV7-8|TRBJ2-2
CASKQRGDSGELFF
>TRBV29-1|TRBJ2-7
CSVEREYEQYF
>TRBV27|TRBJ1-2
CASSLLLNDGYTF